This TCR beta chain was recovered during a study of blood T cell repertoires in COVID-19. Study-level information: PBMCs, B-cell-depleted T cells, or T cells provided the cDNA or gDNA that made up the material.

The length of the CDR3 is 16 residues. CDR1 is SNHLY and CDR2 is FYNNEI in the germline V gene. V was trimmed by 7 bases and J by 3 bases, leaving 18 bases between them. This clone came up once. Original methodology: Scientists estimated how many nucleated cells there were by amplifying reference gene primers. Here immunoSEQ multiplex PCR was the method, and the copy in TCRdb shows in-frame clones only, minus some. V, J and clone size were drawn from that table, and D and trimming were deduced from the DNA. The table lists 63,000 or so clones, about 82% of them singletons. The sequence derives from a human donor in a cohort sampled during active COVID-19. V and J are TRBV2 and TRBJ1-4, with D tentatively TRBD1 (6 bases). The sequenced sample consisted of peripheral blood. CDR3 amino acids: CASKDSGGRANEKLFF. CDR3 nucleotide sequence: TGTGCCAGCAAGGACAGCGGAGGGAGGGCTAATGAAAAACTGTTTTTT.